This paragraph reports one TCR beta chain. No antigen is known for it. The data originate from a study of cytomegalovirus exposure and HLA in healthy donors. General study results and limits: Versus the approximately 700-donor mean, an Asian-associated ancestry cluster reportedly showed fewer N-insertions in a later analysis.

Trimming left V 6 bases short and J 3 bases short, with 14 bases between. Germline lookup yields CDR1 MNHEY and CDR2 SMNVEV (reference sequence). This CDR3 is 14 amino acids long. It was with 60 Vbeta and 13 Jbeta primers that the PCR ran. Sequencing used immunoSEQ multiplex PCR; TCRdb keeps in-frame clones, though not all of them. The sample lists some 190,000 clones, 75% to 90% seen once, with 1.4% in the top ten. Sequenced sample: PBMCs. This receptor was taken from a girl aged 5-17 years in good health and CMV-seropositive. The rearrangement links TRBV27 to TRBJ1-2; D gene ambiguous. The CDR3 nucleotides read TGTGCCAGCAGAGAGATCGGGTCCTACTATGGCTACACCTTC. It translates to CASREIGSYYGYTF.